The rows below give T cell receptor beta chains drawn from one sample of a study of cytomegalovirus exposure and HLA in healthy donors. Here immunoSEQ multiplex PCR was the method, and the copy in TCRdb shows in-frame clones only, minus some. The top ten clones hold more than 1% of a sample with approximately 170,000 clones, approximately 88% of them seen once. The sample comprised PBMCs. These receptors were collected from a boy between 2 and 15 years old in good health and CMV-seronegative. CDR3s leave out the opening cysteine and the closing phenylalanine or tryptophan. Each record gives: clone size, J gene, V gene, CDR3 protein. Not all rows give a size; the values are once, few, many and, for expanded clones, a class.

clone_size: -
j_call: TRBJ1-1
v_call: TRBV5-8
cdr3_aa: LRPVSTEAF

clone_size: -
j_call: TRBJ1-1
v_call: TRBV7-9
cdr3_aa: ASSFNRGSPTEAF

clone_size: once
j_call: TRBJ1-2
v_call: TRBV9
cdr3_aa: ASSVEGAGYGYT

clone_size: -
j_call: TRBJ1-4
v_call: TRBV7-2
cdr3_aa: ASSLRGSATNEKLF

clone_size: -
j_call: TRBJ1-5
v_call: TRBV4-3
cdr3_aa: ASSQVTGVNQPQH

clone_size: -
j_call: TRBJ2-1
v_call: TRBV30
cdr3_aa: AWSAVAGGYNEQF

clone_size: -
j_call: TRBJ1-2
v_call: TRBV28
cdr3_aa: ASSSTGTGYGYT

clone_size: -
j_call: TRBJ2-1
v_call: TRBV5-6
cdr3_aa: ASSLGGINEQF

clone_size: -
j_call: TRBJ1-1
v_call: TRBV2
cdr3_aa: ASRGQGLNTEAF

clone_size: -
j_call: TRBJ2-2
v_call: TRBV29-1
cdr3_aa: SVSVAGVGELF

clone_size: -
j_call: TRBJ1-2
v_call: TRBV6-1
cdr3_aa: ASSEGLAAYGYT

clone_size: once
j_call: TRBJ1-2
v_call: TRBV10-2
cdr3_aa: ASRVTPLNYGYT

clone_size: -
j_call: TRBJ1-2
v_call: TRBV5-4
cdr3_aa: ASSDGQGVWYGYT

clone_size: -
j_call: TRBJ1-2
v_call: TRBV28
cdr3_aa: ASVDHSYYGYT

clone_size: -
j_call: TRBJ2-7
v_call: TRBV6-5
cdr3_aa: ASSQGAGEQY

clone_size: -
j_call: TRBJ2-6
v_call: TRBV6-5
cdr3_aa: ASSSEGTGANVLT

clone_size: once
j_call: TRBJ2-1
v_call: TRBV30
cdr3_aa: AWRKSYNEQF

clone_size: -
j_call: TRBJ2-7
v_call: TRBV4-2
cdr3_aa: ASSQPLAGSREQY

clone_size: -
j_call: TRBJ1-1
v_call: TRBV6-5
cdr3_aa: ASSYSTGVWTEAF

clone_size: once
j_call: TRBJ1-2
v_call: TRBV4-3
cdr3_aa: ASSRSLGTGSYGYT

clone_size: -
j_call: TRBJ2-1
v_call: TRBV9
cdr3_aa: ASSVDSRPHYNEQF

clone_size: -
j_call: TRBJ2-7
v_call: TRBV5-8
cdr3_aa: ASNRGLYEQY

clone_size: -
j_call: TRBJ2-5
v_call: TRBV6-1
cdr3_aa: ASSEQGGRETQY

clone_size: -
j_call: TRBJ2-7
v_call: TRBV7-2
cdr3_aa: ASSFSGSGASSYEQY

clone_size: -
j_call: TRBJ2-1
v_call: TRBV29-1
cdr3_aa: SDLGTDRQRGLSYNEQF

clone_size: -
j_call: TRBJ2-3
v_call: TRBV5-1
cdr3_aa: ASTLPGQGANTQY

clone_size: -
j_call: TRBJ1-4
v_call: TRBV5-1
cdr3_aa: ASSSGEKLF

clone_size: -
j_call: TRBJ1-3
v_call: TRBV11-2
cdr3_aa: ASSLSGQGVRGNTIY

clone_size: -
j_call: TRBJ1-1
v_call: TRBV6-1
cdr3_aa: ASIQGEYWNTEAF

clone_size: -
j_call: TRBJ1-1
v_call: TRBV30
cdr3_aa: AWSEIGRTEAF

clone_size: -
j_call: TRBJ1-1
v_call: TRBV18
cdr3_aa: ASSLGSIAEAF

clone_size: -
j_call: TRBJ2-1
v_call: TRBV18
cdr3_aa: ASQAGVNYNEQF

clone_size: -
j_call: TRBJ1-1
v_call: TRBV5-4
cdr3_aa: ASRGEGEAF

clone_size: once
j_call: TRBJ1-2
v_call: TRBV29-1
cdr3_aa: SANEGGYT

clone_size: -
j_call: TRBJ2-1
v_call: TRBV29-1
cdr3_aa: SVVGSDEQF

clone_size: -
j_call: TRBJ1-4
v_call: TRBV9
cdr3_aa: ASSPVGTEGEKLF

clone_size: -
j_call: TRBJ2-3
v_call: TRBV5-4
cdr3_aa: ASSSKGARQDTQY

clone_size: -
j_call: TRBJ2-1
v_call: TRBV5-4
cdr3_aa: ASSLWTGRFNEQF

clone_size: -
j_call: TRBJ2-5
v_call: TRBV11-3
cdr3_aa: ASSLGGLAGEGETQY

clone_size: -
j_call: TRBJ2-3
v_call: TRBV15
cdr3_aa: ATSSAGSDTQY

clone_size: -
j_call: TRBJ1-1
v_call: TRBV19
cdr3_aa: ASSIPGTGRQAF

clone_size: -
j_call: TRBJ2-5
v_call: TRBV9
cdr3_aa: ASARQVAETQY

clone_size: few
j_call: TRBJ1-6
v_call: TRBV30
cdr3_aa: AWGRVGSPLH

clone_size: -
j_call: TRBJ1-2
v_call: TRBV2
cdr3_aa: ASREGTGAYGYT

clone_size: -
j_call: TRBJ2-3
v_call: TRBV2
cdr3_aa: ASRPGLAGTPDTQY

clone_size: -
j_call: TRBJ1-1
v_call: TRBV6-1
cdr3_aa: ASSEGLVTEAF

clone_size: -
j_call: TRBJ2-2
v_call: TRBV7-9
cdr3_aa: ASSLGLLTGELF

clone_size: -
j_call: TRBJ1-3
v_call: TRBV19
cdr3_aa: ASKTGDSGNTIY

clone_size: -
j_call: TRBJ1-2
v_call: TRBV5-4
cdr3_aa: ASSLVTGGLGYT

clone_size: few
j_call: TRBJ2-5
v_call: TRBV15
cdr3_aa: ATSRELGQGFETQY

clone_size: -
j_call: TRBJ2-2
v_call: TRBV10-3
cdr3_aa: AIRGLLTGELF

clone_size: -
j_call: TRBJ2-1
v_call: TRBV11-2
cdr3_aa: ASSSNAGTSIYMVQF

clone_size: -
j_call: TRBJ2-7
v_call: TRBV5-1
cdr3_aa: ASTLSGLAGGGNEQY

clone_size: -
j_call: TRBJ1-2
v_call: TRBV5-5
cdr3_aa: ASSVPGNGYGYT

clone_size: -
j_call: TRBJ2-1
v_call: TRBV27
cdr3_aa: ASRGGGLRSSYNEQF